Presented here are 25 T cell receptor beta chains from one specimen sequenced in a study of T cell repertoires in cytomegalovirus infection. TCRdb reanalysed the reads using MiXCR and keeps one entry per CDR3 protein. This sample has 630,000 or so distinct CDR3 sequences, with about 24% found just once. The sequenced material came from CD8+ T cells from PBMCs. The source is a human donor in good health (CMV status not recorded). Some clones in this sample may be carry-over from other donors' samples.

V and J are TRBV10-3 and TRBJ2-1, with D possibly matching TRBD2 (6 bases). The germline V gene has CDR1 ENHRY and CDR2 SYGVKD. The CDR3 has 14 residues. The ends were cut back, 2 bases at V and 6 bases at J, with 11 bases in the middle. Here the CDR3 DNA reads TGTGCCATCAGTGAGGGAGGGACCTTCAATGAGCAGTTCTTC. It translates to CAISEGGTFNEQFF.

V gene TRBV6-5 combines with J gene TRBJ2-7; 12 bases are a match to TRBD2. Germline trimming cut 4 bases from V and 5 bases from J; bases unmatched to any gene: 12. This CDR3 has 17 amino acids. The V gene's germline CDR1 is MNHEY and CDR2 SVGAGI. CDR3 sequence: CASSLTAGLAGIHEQYF. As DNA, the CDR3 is TGTGCCAGCAGTTTGACAGCTGGACTAGCGGGGATCCACGAGCAGTACTTC.

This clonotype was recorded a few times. CDR3 nucleotides: TGTGCCAGCAGCCCGCCGGAAAGGGGCACAGATACGCAGTATTTT. Protein product: CASSPPERGTDTQYF. The rearrangement uses TRBV7-9 and TRBJ2-3; D uncertain. CDR1 is SEHNR and CDR2 is FQNEAQ in the germline V gene (reference sequence). The CDR3 totals 15 residues. V was shortened by 5 bases and J by 1 base, with 13 bases between the two germline ends.

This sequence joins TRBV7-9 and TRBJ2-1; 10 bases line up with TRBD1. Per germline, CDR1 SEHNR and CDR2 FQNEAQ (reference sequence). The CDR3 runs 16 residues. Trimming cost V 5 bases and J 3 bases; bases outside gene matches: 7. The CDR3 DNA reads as TGTGCCAGCAGCCCACCGACAGGGGGCGGCTACAATGAGCAGTTCTTC. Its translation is CASSPPTGGGYNEQFF.

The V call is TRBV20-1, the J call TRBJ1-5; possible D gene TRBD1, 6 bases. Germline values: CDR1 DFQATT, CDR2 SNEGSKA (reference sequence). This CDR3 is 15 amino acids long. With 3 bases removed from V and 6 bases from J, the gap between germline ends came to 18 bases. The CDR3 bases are TGCAGTGCTAGCCCTACAGGGATGGATCGTCAGCCCCAGCATTTT. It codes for CSASPTGMDRQPQHF.

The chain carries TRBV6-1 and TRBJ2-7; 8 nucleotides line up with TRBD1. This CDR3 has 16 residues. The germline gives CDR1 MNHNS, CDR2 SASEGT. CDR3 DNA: TGTGCCAGCAGACCCCTCAGGGGGCGAGACTCCAACGAGCAGTACGTC. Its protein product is CASRPLRGRDSNEQYV.

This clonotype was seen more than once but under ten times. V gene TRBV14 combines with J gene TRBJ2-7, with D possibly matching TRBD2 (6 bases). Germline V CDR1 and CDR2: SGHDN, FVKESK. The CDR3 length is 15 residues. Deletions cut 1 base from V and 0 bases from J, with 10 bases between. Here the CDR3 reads CASSQVGGLSYEQYF. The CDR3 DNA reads TGTGCCAGCAGCCAAGTTGGGGGACTCTCCTACGAGCAGTACTTC. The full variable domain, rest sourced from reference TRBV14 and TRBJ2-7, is EAGVTQFPSHSVIEKGQTVTLRCDPISGHDNLYWYRRVMGKEIKFLLHFVKESKQDESGMPNNRFLAERTGGTYSTLKVQPAELEDSGVYFCASSQVGGLSYEQYFGPGTRLTVT.

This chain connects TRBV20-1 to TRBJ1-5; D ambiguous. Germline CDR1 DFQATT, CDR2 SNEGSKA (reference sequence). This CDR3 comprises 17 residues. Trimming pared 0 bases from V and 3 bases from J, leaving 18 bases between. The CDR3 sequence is CSARDVEGSAFNQPQHF. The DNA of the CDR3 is TGCAGTGCTAGAGATGTGGAGGGTTCGGCCTTCAATCAGCCCCAGCATTTT.

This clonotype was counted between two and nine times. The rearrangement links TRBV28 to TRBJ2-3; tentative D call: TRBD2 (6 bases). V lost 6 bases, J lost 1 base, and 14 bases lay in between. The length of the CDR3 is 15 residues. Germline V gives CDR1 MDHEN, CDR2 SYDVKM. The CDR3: CASSPGGVRTDTQYF. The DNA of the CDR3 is TGTGCCAGCAGCCCCGGCGGGGTGCGCACAGATACGCAGTATTTT.

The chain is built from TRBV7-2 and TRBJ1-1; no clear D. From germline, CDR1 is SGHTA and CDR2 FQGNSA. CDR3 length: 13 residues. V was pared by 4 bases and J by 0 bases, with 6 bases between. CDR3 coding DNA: TGTGCCAGCAGCTCTGCGTTGAACACTGAAGCTTTCTTT. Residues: CASSSALNTEAFF.

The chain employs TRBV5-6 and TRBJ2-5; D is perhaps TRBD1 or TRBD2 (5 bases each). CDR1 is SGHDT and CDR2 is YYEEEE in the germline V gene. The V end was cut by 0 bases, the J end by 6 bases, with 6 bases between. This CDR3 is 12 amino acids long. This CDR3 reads CASSLGGKTQYF. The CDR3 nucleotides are TGTGCCAGCAGCTTGGGGGGGAAGACCCAGTACTTC. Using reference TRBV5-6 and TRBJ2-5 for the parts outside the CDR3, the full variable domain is DAGVTQSPTHLIKTRGQQVTLRCSPKSGHDTVSWYQQALGQGPQFIFQYYEEEERQRGNFPDRFSGHQFPNYSSELNVNALLLGDSALYLCASSLGGKTQYFGPGTRLLVL.

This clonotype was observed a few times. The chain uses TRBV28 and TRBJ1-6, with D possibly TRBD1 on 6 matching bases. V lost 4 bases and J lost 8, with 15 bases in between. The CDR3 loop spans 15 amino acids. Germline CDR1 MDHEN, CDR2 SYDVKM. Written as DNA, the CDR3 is TGTGCCAGCAGTTCCGCCAGGGGCAATTATTCACCCCTCCACTTT. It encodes CASSSARGNYSPLHF.

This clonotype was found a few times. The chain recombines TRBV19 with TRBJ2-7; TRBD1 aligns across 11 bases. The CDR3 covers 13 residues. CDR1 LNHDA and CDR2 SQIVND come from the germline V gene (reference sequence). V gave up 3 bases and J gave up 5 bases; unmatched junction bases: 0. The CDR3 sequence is CASSMGQGDEQYF. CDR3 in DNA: TGTGCCAGTAGTATGGGACAGGGGGACGAGCAGTACTTC.

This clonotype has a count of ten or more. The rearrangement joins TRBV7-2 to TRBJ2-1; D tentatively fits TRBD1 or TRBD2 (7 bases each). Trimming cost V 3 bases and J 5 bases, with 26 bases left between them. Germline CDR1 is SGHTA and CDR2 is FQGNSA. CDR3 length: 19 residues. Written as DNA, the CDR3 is TGTGCCAGCAGCTTGGGGGGGGCTTTGGCTGAGGGGGCAGACAATGAGCAGTTCTTC. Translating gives CASSLGGALAEGADNEQFF.

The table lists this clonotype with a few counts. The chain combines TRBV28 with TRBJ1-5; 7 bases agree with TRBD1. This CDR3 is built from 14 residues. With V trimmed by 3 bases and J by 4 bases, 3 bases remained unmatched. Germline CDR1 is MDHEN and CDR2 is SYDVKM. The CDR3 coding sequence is TGTGCCAGCAGTTTCTTCAGGGGGAATCAGCCCCAGCATTTT. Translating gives CASSFFRGNQPQHF.

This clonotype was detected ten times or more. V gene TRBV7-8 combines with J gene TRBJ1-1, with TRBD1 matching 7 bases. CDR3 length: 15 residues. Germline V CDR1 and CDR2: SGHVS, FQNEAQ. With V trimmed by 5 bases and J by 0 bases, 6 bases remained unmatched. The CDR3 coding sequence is TGTGCCAGCAGCATCGGACAGGTTTTGAACACTGAAGCTTTCTTT. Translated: CASSIGQVLNTEAFF.

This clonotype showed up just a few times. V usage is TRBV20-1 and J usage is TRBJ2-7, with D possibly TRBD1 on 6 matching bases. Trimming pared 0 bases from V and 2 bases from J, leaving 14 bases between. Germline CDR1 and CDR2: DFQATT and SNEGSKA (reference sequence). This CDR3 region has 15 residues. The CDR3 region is CSARDEGVATYEQYF. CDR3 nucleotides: TGCAGTGCTAGAGATGAGGGGGTAGCGACCTACGAGCAGTACTTC.

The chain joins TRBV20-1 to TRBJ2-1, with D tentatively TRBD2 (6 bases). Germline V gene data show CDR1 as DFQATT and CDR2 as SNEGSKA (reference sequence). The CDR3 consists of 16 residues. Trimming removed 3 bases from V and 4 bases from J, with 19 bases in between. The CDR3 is CSASSYEAGWYNEQFF. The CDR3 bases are TGCAGTGCTAGTTCCTATGAGGCGGGGTGGTACAATGAGCAGTTCTTC.

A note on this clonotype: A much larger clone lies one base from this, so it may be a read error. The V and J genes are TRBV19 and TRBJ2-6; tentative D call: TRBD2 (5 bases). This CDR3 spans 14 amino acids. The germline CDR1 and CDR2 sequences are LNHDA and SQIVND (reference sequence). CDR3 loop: CASSYGVEADVLTF. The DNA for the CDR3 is TGTGCCAGTAGTTATGGGGTGGAGGCCGACGTCCTGACTTTC.

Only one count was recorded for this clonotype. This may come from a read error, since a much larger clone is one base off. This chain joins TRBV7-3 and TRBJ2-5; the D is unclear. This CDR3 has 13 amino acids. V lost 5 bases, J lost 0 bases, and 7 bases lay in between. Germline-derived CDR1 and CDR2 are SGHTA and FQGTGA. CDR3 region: CASSVNNQETQYF. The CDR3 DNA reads TGTGCCAGCAGCGTAAACAACCAAGAGACCCAGTACTTC.

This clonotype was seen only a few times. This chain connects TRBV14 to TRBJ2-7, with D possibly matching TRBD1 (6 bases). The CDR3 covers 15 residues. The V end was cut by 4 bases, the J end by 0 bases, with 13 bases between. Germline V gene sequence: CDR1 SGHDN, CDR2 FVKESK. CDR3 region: CASSPRDTYSYEQYF. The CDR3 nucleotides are TGTGCCAGCAGCCCCCGGGACACCTACTCCTACGAGCAGTACTTC.

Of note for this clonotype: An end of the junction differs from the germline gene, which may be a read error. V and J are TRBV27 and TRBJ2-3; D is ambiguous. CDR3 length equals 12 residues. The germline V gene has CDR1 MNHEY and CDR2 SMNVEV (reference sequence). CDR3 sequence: CDSSTVEDTQYF. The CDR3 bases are TGTGACAGCAGTACGGTAGAAGATACGCAGTATTTT.

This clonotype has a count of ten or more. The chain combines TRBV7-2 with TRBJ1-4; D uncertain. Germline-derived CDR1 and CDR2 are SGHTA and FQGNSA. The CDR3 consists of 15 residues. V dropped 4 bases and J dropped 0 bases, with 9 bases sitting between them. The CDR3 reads CASSSTPATNEKLFF. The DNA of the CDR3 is TGTGCCAGCAGCTCCACTCCGGCAACTAATGAAAAACTGTTTTTT.

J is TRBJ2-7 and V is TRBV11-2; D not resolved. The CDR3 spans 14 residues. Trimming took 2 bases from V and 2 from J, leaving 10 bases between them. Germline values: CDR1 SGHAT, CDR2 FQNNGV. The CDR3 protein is CASSLRPQPYEQYV. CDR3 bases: TGTGCCAGCAGCTTACGCCCACAGCCCTACGAGCAGTACGTC.

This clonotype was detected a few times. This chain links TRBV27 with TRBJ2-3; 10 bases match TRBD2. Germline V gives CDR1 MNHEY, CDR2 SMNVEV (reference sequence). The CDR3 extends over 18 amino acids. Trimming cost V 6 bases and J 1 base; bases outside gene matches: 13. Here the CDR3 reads CASSLTSGAFGGTDTQYF. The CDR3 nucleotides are TGTGCCAGCAGCCTCACTAGCGGGGCCTTCGGGGGCACAGATACGCAGTATTTT.